The text below deals with one T cell receptor (beta chain). The entry originates in a study of blood T cell repertoires in COVID-19. Study summary: Acute and convalescent COVID-19 samples came from the United States, Italy and Spain.

Original processing methods: Counts of nucleated cells, estimated from reference gene primer amplification, were obtained. Generated by immunoSEQ multiplex PCR, the TCRdb table keeps only in-frame clones and is missing some. Clone size and V and J calls were adopted from that table, with D and trimming inferred from the DNA. The sample has 150,000 to 200,000 clones, 88% seen once. The germline V gene encodes CDR1 SGHRS and CDR2 YFSETQ. The CDR3 extends over 15 amino acids. V lost 0 bases and J 9 bases, leaving 16 bases between the germline ends. The clonotype comes from a man in his fifties or sixties with acute or convalescent COVID-19. The chain recombines TRBV5-1 with TRBJ1-5; D is possibly TRBD1 (5 bases). The sequenced sample was peripheral blood. The CDR3 nucleotides are TGCGCCAGCAGCTTGGCCGGGGGAGGGGTTGGGCCCCAGCATTTT. It codes for CASSLAGGGVGPQHF.